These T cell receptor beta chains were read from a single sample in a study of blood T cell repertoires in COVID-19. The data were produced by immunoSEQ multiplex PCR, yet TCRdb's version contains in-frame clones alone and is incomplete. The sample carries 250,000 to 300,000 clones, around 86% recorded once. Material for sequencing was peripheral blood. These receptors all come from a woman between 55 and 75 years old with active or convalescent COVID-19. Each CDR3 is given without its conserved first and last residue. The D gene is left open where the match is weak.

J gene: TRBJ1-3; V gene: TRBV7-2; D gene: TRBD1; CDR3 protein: ASRIQGAGNTIY
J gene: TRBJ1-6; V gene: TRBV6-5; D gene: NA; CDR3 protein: ASSPFGEGSPLH
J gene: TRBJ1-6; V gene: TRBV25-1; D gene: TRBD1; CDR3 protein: ASSVTGGSPLH
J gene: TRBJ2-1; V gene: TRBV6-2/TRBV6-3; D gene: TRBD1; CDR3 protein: ASSYGQGIAI
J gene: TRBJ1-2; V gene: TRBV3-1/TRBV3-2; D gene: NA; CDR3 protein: ASSQDNQDSYT
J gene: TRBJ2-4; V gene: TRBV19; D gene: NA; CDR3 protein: ASSMGAENIQY
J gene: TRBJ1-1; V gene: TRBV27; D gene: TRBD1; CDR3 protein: ASSSPGQGAVTEAF
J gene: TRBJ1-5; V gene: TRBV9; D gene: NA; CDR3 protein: ASSPNGNQPQH
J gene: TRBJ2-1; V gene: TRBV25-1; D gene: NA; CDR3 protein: ASTSLGYNEQF
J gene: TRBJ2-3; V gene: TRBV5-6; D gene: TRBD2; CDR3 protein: ASSSSGGDTQY
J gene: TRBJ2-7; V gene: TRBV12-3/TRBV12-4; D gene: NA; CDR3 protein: ASSSTTDYEQY
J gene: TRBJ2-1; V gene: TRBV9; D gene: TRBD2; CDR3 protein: ASSVLGLGDEQF
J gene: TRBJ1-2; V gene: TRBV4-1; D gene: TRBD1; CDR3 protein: ASSQDGTQGDYGYT
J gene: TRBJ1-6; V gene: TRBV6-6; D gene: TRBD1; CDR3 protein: ASISTGASYNSPLH
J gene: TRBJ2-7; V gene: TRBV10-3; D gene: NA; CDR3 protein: AISESNLRSLEQY
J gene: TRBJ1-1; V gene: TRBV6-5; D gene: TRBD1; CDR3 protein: ASSIYRGGEAF
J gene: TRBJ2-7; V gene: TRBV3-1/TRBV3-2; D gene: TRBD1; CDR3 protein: ASSPRQGNYEQY
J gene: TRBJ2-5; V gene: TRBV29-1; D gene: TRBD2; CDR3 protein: SVAGLAGGETQY
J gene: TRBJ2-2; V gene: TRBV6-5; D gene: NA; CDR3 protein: ASRMRFFTGELF
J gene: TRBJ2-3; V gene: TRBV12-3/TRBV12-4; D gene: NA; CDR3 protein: ASTQGTDTQY
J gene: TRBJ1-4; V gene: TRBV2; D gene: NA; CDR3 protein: ASSERSRITNEKLF
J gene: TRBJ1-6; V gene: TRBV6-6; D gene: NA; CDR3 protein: ASSPRQGSSSYNSPLH
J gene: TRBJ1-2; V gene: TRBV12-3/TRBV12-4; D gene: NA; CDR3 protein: ASSLLTVYGYT
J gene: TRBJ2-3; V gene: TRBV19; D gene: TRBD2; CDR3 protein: ASSAGTSESDTQY
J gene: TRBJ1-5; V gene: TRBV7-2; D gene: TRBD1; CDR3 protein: ASSGRTGSDQPQH
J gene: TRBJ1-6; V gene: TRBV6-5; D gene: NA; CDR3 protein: ASSYSLVEPAD
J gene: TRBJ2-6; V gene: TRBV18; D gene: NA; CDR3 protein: ASSPGAGTGANVLT
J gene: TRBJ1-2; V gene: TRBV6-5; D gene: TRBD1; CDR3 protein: ASSFRQGSYYGYT
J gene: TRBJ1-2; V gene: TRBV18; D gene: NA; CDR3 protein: ASSPQGANYGYT